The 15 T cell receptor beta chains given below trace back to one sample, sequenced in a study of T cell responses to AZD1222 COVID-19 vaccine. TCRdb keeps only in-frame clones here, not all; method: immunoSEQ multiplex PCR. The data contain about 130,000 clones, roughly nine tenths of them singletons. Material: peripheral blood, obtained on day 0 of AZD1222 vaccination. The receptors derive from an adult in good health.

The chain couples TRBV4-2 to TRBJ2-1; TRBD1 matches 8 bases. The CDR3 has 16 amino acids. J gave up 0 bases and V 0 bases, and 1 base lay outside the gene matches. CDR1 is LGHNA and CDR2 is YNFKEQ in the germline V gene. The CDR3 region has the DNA TGTGCCAGCAGCCAAGAGGACAGGGACTCCTACAATGAGCAGTTCTTC. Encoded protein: CASSQEDRDSYNEQFF.

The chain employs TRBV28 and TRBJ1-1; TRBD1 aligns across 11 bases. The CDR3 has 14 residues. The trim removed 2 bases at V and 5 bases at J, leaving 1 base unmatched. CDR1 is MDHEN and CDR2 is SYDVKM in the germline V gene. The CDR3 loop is CASSLGTGGTEAFF. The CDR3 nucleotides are TGTGCCAGCAGTTTAGGGACAGGGGGGACTGAAGCTTTCTTT.

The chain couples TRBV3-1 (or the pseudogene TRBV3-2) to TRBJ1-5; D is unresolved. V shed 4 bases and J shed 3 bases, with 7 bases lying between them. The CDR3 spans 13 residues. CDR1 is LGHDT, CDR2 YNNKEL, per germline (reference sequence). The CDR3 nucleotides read TGTGCCAGCAGCCCAATGTACAATCAGCCCCAGCATTTT. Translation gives CASSPMYNQPQHF.

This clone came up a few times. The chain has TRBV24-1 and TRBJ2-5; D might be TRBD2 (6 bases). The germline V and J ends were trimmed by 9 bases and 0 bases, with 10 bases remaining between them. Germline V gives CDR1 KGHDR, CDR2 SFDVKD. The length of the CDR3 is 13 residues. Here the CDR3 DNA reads TGTGCCACCTCGGGAGCCCACCAAGAGACCCAGTACTTC. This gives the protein CATSGAHQETQYF.

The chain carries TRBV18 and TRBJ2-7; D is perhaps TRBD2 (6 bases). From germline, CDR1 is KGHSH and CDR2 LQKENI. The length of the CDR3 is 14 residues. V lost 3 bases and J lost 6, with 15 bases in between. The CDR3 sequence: CASSPTTSRAEQYF. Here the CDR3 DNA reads TGTGCCAGCTCACCTACGACTAGTAGGGCCGAGCAGTACTTC.

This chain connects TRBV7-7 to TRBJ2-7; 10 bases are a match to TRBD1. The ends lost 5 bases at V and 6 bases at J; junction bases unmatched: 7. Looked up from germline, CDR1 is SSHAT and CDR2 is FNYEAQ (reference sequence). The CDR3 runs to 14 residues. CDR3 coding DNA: TGTGCCAGCAGCCCGGGACAGGGGCGATCCGAGCAGTACTTC. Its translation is CASSPGQGRSEQYF.

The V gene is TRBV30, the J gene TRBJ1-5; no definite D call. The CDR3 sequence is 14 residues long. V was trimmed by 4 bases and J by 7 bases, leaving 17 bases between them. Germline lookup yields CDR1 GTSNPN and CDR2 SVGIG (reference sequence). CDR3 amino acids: CAWKSLGTGQPQHF. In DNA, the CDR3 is TGTGCCTGGAAATCCCTAGGAACCGGACAGCCCCAGCATTTT.

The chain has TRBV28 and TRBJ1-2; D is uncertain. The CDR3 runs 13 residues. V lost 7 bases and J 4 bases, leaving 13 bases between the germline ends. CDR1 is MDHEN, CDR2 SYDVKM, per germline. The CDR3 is CASTSSGIYGYTF. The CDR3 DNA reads TGTGCCAGCACCTCTTCGGGCATCTATGGCTACACCTTC.

CDR3 DNA: TGTGCCATCAGTGAAGAACTTACCTACGAGCAGTACTTC. Residues: CAISEELTYEQYF. The V call is TRBV10-3, the J call TRBJ2-7; no definite D call. Deletions cut 3 bases from V and 2 bases from J, with 8 bases between. Germline V gene data show CDR1 as ENHRY and CDR2 as SYGVKD. The CDR3 consists of 13 residues.

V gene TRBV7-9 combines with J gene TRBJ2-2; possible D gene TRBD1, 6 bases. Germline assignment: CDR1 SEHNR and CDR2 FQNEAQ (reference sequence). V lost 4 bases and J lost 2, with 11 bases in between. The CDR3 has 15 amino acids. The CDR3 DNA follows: TGTGCCAGCAGCTGGACAGCTATAAACACCGGGGAGCTGTTTTTT. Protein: CASSWTAINTGELFF.

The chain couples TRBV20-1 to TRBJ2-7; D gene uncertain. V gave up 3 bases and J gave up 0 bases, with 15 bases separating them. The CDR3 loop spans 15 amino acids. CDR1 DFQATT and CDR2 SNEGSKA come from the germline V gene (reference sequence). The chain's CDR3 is CSASDPSSISYEQYF. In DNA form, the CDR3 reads TGCAGTGCTAGTGATCCCAGCTCGATCTCCTACGAGCAGTACTTC.

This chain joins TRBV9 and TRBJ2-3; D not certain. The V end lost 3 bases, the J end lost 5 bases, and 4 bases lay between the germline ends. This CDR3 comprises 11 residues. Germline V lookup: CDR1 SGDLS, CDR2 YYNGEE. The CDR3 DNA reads TGTGCCAGCAGCGAGGGAGATACGCAGTATTTT. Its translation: CASSEGDTQYF.

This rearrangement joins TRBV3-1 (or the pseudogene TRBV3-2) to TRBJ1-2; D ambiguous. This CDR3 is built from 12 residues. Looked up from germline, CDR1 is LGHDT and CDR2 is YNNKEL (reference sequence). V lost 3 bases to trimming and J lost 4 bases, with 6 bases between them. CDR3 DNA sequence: TGTGCCAGCAGCCAGGCCGGCTATGGCTACACCTTC. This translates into CASSQAGYGYTF.

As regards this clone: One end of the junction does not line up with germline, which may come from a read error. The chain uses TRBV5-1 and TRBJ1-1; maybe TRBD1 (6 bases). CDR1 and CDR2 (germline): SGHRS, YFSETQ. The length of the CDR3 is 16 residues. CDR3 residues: CASSLGGLRGGTEAFF. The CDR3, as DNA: TGTGCCAGCAGCTTGGGAGGACTCAGGGGTGGCACTGAAGCTTTCTTT. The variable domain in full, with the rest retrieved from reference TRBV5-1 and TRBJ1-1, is KAGVTQTPRYLIKTRGQQVTLSCSPISGHRSVSWYQQTPGQGLQFLFEYFSETQRNKGNFPGRFSGRQFSNSRSEMNVSTLELGDSALYLCASSLGGLRGGTEAFFGQGTRLTVV.

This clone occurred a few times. The CDR3 is CASSPDRLYGYTF. DNA for the CDR3: TGTGCCAGCAGCCCGGACAGGCTCTATGGCTACACCTTC. This chain uses TRBV12-3 or TRBV12-4 with TRBJ1-2, with 7 bases identical to TRBD1. This CDR3 contains 13 residues. The J segment lost 4 bases and the V segment lost 6 bases, leaving 5 bases of the junction unmatched.